Listed here are 30 T cell receptor beta chains from one sample, sequenced in a study of tumor-infiltrating lymphocytes in primary liver carcinoma. Extraction also yielded germline DNA, while blood RNA was obtained from unsorted whole blood. TCR beta cDNA came from approximately 490 ng total RNA, primed with a constant-region primer. A slightly modified ARM-PCR protocol with three nested multiplex PCR rounds produced these TCR beta libraries. Researchers ran the first two PCR rounds for roughly 10 cycles each with TRBV1-TRBV30 forward primers and a C-beta reverse primer. MiXCR, applied by TCRdb to the multiplex PCR reads, yields one record per CDR3 protein. The sample carries 300,000 to 350,000 distinct CDR3 sequences, about 50% recorded once. Sequencing was carried out using peripheral blood. Receptor source: a woman aged 25 to 39 with primary liver carcinoma and hepatitis B virus infection.

The genes are TRBV2 and TRBJ2-5; weak D call: TRBD2 (5 bases). Germline assignment: CDR1 SNHLY and CDR2 FYNNEI. V lost 0 bases and J lost 7, with 18 bases in between. The CDR3 consists of 16 residues. The CDR3 loop reads CASSEASAASSGTQYF. DNA for the CDR3: TGTGCCAGCAGTGAAGCTAGTGCGGCTAGCTCCGGGACCCAGTACTTC. The complete variable domain, with remaining parts taken from reference TRBV2 and TRBJ2-5, reads EPEVTQTPSHQVTQMGQEVILRCVPISNHLYFYWYRQILGQKVEFLVSFYNNEISEKSEIFDDQFSVERPDGSNFTLKIRSTKLEDSAMYFCASSEASAASSGTQYFGPGTRLLVL.

Many counts were recorded for this clonotype. The genes are TRBV29-1 and TRBJ2-1; 10 positions agree with TRBD2. There are 13 residues in the CDR3. V dropped 4 bases and J dropped 8; count of bases not matched to a gene: 5. Germline CDR1 is SQVTM and CDR2 is ANQGSEA. CDR3 in amino acids: CSVAASGSDEQFF. The CDR3 DNA follows: TGCAGCGTTGCCGCTAGCGGGAGTGATGAGCAGTTCTTC.

As for this clonotype: Germline is not matched at one junction end, which may reflect a read error. The genes are TRBV4-3 and TRBJ2-1, with 8 nucleotides matching TRBD2. The CDR3 is made up of 17 amino acids. Germline CDR1 and CDR2: LGHNA and YSLEER. The CDR3 DNA is TGCGCTAGCAGACATGTGGGTAGCGGGACCTTTTCGGATGAGCAGTTCTTC. Translating it yields CASRHVGSGTFSDEQFF.

As regards this clonotype: A read error may be the cause here, since a much bigger clone is one base away. The V gene is TRBV6-5, the J gene TRBJ2-1; 13 bases agree with TRBD2. The CDR3 is 16 amino acids. The V segment lost 2 bases and the J segment 6 bases; nucleotides outside the gene matches: 4. Looked up from germline, CDR1 is MNHEY and CDR2 is SVGAGI. The CDR3 sequence is CASSYTGTSGTNEQFF. The CDR3 bases are TGTGCCAGCAGTTACACCGGGACTAGCGGGACCAATGAGCAGTTCTTC.

Many counts were recorded for this clonotype. V and J are TRBV11-3 and TRBJ2-3, with TRBD2 identical over 7 bases. V lost 4 bases to trimming and J lost 0 bases; unmatched junction nucleotides: 4. In germline, CDR1 is SGHNT, CDR2 YENEEA. The CDR3 contains 15 residues. In DNA, the CDR3 is TGTGCCAGCAGCTCCGGACTAGGGAGCACAGATACGCAGTATTTT. Protein sequence: CASSSGLGSTDTQYF.

Points on this clonotype: A much larger clonotype is one base distant, so this may be a read error. The rearrangement joins TRBV11-2 to TRBJ2-3; no reliable D call. The CDR3 is made up of 14 amino acids. In germline, CDR1 is SGHAT, CDR2 FQNNGV. The CDR3 sequence is CASSRALPTVTQYF. CDR3 bases: TGTGCCAGCAGCCGTGCCCTCCCCACAGTTACGCAGTATTTT.

Notes on this clonotype: This may be a read error: a much more frequent sequence differs by one nucleotide. The V gene is TRBV6-2 or TRBV6-3, the J gene TRBJ2-7; 9 bases agree with TRBD1. The CDR3 runs 14 residues. The V gene's germline CDR1 is MNHEY and CDR2 SVGEGT. CDR3 DNA sequence: TGTGCCAGCAGTTACCGGACAGGGGCCTACAAGCAGTACTTC. Amino acid sequence: CASSYRTGAYKQYF.

Note on this clonotype: At one of its ends the junction is not consistent with the germline gene, which may arise from a read error. Written as DNA, the CDR3 is TGCAGCATTGACGAGTTGACCGGGATAGTACGGTATTTT. This translates into CSIDELTGIVRYF. V usage is TRBV29-1 and J usage is TRBJ2-3; maybe TRBD2 (5 bases). Germline V lookup: CDR1 SQVTM, CDR2 ANQGSEA. CDR3 length equals 13 residues.

As concerns this clonotype: The conserved phenylalanine or tryptophan normally closing the CDR3 is absent here, so this likely arose from a read error. The chain combines TRBV29-1 with TRBJ2-3, with D perhaps TRBD2 (6 bases). The germline CDR1 and CDR2 sequences are SQVTM and ANQGSEA. This CDR3 comprises 11 residues. V dropped 5 bases and J dropped 8 bases, with 11 bases sitting between them. CDR3 protein: CSVHKGGTQYL. DNA of the CDR3: TGCAGCGTTCATAAGGGAGGTACGCAGTATTTG.

For this clonotype: A much more abundant neighbour one base away suggests this may be a read error. J is TRBJ2-7 and V is TRBV12-3 or TRBV12-4; D unresolved. The CDR3 runs to 11 residues. V shed 3 bases and J shed 6 bases, with 6 bases lying between them. The CDR3 nucleotides are TGTGCCAGCAGTTTCTTCTGCGAGCAGTACTTC. Its translation: CASSFFCEQYF.

Only a few counts were recorded for this clonotype. V gene TRBV6-5 combines with J gene TRBJ1-6, with D perhaps matching TRBD1 (5 bases). This CDR3 has 14 residues. V was pared by 11 bases and J by 6 bases, with 17 bases between. Looked up from germline, CDR1 is MNHEY and CDR2 is SVGAGI. The CDR3 is CASWGGTINSPLHF. The CDR3 DNA reads TGTGCCTCTTGGGGGGGGACCATTAATTCACCCCTCCACTTT.

The sample holds one count of this clonotype. The chain uses TRBV12-3 or TRBV12-4 and TRBJ2-1; TRBD1 might be the D (6 bases). TRBJ2-7 matches the DNA end more closely, so the J call is doubtful. This CDR3 has 12 amino acids. The CDR3 protein is CASRRGGCEQYF. The CDR3 nucleotides read TGTGCCAGCAGACGTGGGGGCTGCGAGCAGTACTTC.

In its sample, this clonotype was seen once. CDR3 sequence: CAWSGFSGGRRIDTQYF. The CDR3 DNA reads TGTGCCTGGAGTGGCTTTTCCGGCGGGAGGAGGATAGATACGCAGTATTTT. The V call is TRBV30, the J call TRBJ2-3, with 8 bases lining up with TRBD2. Germline loops: CDR1 GTSNPN, CDR2 SVGIG (reference sequence). V was clipped by 1 base and J by 5 bases; unmatched bases: 14. The CDR3 length is 17 residues.

This clonotype was found a few times. The chain joins TRBV7-9 to TRBJ2-7; D may correspond to TRBD1 or TRBD2 (5 bases each). This CDR3 comprises 13 residues. V was shortened by 7 bases and J by 6 bases, with 16 bases between the two germline ends. Germline-derived CDR1 and CDR2 are SEHNR and FQNEAQ (reference sequence). CDR3 nucleotides: TGTGCCAGCACTCTCCAGGGAGCCGCCGAGCAGTACTTC. Protein: CASTLQGAAEQYF.

This clonotype was observed a handful of times. Germline is not matched at one junction end, which may reflect a read error. This chain uses TRBV11-2 with TRBJ2-7; possibly TRBD2 for D (6 bases). Germline-derived CDR1 and CDR2 are SGHAT and FQNNGV. The CDR3 extends over 16 amino acids. The chain's CDR3 is CASSLEAGLHTYEQYF. As DNA, the CDR3 is TGTGCCAGCAGCTTAGAGGCGGGACTCCACACCTACGAACAGTACTTC.

In DNA form, the CDR3 reads TGCGCCAGCAGCCAAGAAACGAGACAGACAGGGATCTATGGCTACACCTTC. It encodes CASSQETRQTGIYGYTF. The chain recombines TRBV4-1 with TRBJ1-2; 7 nucleotides align to TRBD1. There are 17 residues in the CDR3. Germline V gives CDR1 MGHRA, CDR2 YSYEKL. Trimming took 0 bases from V and 4 from J; bases not matched to a gene: 11.

V is TRBV7-8 and J is TRBJ2-7; D gene unclear. The CDR3 has 12 amino acids. Per the germline V gene, CDR1 is SGHVS and CDR2 is FQNEAQ. V was shortened by 1 base and J by 7 bases, with 8 bases between the two germline ends. The DNA of the CDR3 is TGTGCCAGCAGCTTAGGCTATAGGGAGCAGTACTTC. Protein: CASSLGYREQYF. Together with reference TRBV7-8 and TRBJ2-7, the CDR3 gives the full variable domain: GAGVSQSPRYKVAKRGQDVALRCDPISGHVSLFWYQQALGQGPEFLTYFQNEAQLDKSGLPSDRFFAERPEGSVSTLKIQRTQQEDSAVYLCASSLGYREQYFGPGTRLTVT.

About this clonotype itself: One end of the junction does not line up with germline, which may come from a read error. V and J are TRBV12-3 or TRBV12-4 and TRBJ1-1, with unresolved D. The CDR3 length is 15 residues. CDR3 sequence: CASSDPRALNTEVFF. The CDR3 DNA follows: TGTGCCAGCAGTGATCCCCGGGCGCTTAACACTGAAGTTTTCTTT.

This clonotype has only a few counts. The chain recombines TRBV5-5 with TRBJ1-5; D not resolved. This CDR3 contains 13 residues. V lost 0 bases and J 4 bases, leaving 5 bases between the germline ends. Germline lookup yields CDR1 SGHKS and CDR2 YYEKEE (reference sequence). CDR3 in DNA: TGTGCCAGCAGCTTGGGGGTAAATCAGCCCCAGCATTTT. As protein: CASSLGVNQPQHF.

The V and J genes are TRBV6-5 and TRBJ2-2, with a tentative D call TRBD2 (6 bases). The ends were cut back, 6 bases at V and 5 bases at J, with 16 bases in the middle. The CDR3 has 15 amino acids. Germline CDR1 reads MNHEY; CDR2 reads SVGAGI. This chain's CDR3 is CASRRRDPRTGELFF. The CDR3 region has the DNA TGTGCCAGCAGGCGGCGGGACCCGAGGACCGGGGAGCTGTTTTTT.

Remarks on this clonotype: The junction shows a germline mismatch at one end, possibly a read error. The V call is TRBV6-6, the J call TRBJ1-3; D possibly corresponds to TRBD1 (6 bases). Germline lookup yields CDR1 MNHNY and CDR2 SVGAGI (reference sequence). The length of the CDR3 is 15 residues. CDR3 in DNA: TGTACCAGCTCTCAGGGGTCGGCCCTATTAAACACCATATATTTT. Its protein is CTSSQGSALLNTIYF.

On this clonotype: Sequence at one end of the junction differs from germline and may be a read error. CDR3 DNA: TGTGCCAACAGTGACAAGGACAGCAGCTCCTACGAGCAATACTTC. Encoded protein: CANSDKDSSSYEQYF. V gene TRBV6-5 combines with J gene TRBJ2-7, with a weak D call TRBD1 (6 bases). This CDR3 is built from 15 residues. Germline V CDR1 and CDR2: MNHEY, SVGAGI.

J is TRBJ2-5 and V is TRBV12-3 or TRBV12-4, with TRBD2 matching 9 bases. The CDR3 is 15 residues long. With V trimmed by 5 bases and J by 7 bases, 11 bases remained unmatched. CDR3 sequence reads: CASSPRLADSGTQYF. As DNA, the CDR3 is TGTGCCAGCAGTCCCAGACTAGCGGACTCCGGGACCCAGTACTTC.

For this clonotype: One end of the junction fails to match germline, which may point to a read error. V usage is TRBV12-3 or TRBV12-4 and J usage is TRBJ1-1, with D possibly matching TRBD1 (5 bases). The CDR3 contains 15 residues. The CDR3, as DNA: TGTGTCAGCAGTTTAATGGGGGGGGTGAACACTGAAGCTTTCTTT. It encodes CVSSLMGGVNTEAFF.

As regards this clonotype: Mismatch with germline at one junction end may stem from a read error. The chain employs TRBV11-3 and TRBJ2-7; D is uncertain. There are 15 residues in the CDR3. The germline V gene has CDR1 SGHNT and CDR2 YENEEA. The CDR3 is CTSSIAGRVVDEQYF. The DNA of the CDR3 is TGTACCAGCAGCATAGCTGGTAGGGTGGTAGACGAGCAGTACTTC.

Remarks on this clonotype: This could be a read error, since a much larger clone is one nucleotide away. This chain connects TRBV4-1 to TRBJ1-6; D might be TRBD1 (5 bases). Germline CDR1 reads MGHRA; CDR2 reads YSYEKL. This CDR3 is built from 15 residues. The chain's CDR3 is CASTPRADYNPPLHF. The CDR3 bases are TGCGCCAGCACCCCCAGGGCCGACTATAATCCACCCCTCCACTTT.

This clonotype appeared a single time. As DNA, the CDR3 is TGTGCCAGCAGCTCAAGCGGGAGTGAGGGAGAGCAGTTCTTC. It yields the protein CASSSSGSEGEQFF. This chain connects TRBV7-9 to TRBJ2-1, with 8 bases aligning to TRBD2. Germline V lookup: CDR1 SEHNR, CDR2 FQNEAQ (reference sequence). V lost 4 bases, J lost 10 bases, and 9 bases stayed unmatched. This CDR3 is 14 amino acids long.

Of note for this clonotype: This may come from a read error, since a much larger clone is one base off. V usage is TRBV4-1 and J usage is TRBJ1-3; D gene uncertain. The CDR3 is made up of 18 amino acids. Trimming took 1 base from V and 0 from J, leaving 16 bases between them. Germline V gives CDR1 MGHRA, CDR2 YSYEKL. The chain's CDR3 is CASSQGSIGPLSGNTIYF. CDR3 nucleotides: TGCGCCAGCAGCCAAGGTTCGATAGGGCCGCTCTCTGGAAACACCATATATTTT.

V is TRBV29-1 and J is TRBJ1-2, with 10 bases matching TRBD1. The CDR3 loop spans 13 amino acids. Looked up from germline, CDR1 is SQVTM and CDR2 is ANQGSEA. J lost 7 bases, V lost 6 bases, and 8 bases had no gene match. The CDR3 reads CSVAGTGEFGYTF. The CDR3 coding sequence is TGCAGCGTCGCCGGGACAGGGGAATTTGGCTACACCTTC. Full variable domain (outside the CDR3, taken from reference TRBV29-1 and TRBJ1-2): SAVISQKPSRDICQRGTSLTIQCQVDSQVTMMFWYRQQPGQSLTLIATANQGSEATYESGFVIDKFPISRPNLTFSTLTVSNMSPEDSSIYLCSVAGTGEFGYTFGSGTRLTVV.

This clonotype was recorded a few times. The chain recombines TRBV7-9 with TRBJ1-4, with D tentatively TRBD1 (5 bases). The V gene's germline CDR1 is SEHNR and CDR2 FQNEAQ (reference sequence). Trimming removed 4 bases from V and 5 bases from J, with 11 bases in between. CDR3 length: 14 amino acids. Here the CDR3 DNA reads TGTGCCAGCAGCTACCGGGACGGCAATGAAAAACTGTTTTTT. It is translated as CASSYRDGNEKLFF.